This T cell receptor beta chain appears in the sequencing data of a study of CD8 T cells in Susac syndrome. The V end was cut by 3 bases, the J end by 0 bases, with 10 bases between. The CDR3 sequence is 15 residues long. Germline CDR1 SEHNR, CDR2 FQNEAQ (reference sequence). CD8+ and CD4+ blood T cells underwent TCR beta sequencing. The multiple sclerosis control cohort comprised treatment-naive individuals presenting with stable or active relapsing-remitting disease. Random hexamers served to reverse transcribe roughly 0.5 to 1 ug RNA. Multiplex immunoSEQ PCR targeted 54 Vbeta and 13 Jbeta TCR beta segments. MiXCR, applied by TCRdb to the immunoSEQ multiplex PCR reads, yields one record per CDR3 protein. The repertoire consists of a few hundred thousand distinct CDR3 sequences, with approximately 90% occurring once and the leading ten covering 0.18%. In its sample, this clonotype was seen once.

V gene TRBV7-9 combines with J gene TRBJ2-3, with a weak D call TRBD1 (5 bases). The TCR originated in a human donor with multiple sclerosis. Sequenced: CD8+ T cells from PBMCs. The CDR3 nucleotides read TGTGCCAGCAGCTTGGGGCACGAAAGCACAGATACGCAGTATTTT. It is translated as CASSLGHESTDTQYF.